The source of this T cell receptor beta chain is a study of CD8 T cells in ankylosing spondylitis. Study-wide points: Blood of patients with ankylosing spondylitis appeared to be characterized by a TCR beta motif of several highly homologous variants.

In TCRdb, the 5' RACE reads were re-called with MiXCR into one record per CDR3 protein. The table lists fewer than 400,000 distinct CDR3 sequences, over 12% of them singletons. Many counts were recorded for this clonotype. The antigen is unknown. CDR3 length: 14 amino acids. V was clipped by 4 bases and J by 6 bases; unmatched bases: 8. Germline V gives CDR1 SGHVS, CDR2 FNYEAQ. The sequence came from a male donor with ankylosing spondylitis or in good health (not recorded which). Specimen: blood, either unsorted or a sorted T cell fraction (not recorded which). The chain has TRBV7-6 and TRBJ1-1; 7 positions match TRBD1. The CDR3 sequence is CASSSVGGSAEAFF. The CDR3 DNA follows: TGTGCCAGCAGCTCCGTAGGGGGCAGCGCTGAAGCTTTCTTT.